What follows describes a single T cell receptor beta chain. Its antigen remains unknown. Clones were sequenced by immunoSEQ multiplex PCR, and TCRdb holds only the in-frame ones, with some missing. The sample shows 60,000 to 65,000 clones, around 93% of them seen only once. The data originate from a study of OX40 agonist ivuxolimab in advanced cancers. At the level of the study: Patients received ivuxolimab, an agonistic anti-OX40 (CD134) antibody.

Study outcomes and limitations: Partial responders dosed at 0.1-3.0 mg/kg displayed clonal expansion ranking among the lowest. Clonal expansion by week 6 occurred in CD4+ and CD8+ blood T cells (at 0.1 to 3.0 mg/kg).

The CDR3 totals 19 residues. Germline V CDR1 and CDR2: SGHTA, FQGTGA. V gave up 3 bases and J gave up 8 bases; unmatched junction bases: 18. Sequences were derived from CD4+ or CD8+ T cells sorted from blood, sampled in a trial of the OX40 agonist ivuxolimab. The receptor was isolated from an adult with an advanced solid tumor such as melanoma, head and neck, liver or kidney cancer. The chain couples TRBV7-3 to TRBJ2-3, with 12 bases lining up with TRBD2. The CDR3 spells CASSFLQRGASGGAGTQYF. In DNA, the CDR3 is TGTGCCAGCAGCTTCTTACAAAGGGGCGCTAGCGGGGGGGCCGGTACGCAGTATTTT.